These 25 T cell receptor beta chains share one sample of origin, sequenced in a study of PD-1 blockade in classical Hodgkin lymphoma. The assay was immunoSEQ multiplex PCR, and TCRdb's table has in-frame clones only and misses some. This sample has 15,000 to 20,000 clones; about 77% occur once, and the top ten carry more than 20%. Time point reported: cycle 4 day 1 (C4D1), after 6 weeks of nivolumab. Following autologous stem cell transplantation, relapse occurred in every patient, and exposure to brentuximab vedotin varied. The sample in question was peripheral blood mononuclear cells (PBMCs), obtained before the fourth cycle of nivolumab. These receptors all come from a human donor with classical Hodgkin lymphoma.

The J gene is TRBJ2-2, the V gene TRBV4-3; D is ambiguous. The V and J ends lost 4 bases and 8 bases respectively, with 11 bases between them. Germline values: CDR1 LGHNA, CDR2 YSLEER. The CDR3 has 13 residues. The DNA of the CDR3 is TGCGCCAGCAGCCGCCAAGCTGGAGGGGAGCTGTTTTTT. Translated, it gives CASSRQAGGELFF.

The V and J genes are TRBV29-1 and TRBJ2-4, with D unresolved. Germline lookup yields CDR1 SQVTM and CDR2 ANQGSEA. This CDR3 comprises 13 residues. V was trimmed by 4 bases and J by 6 bases, leaving 13 bases between them. The CDR3 here is CSVGSAVTNIQYF. CDR3 in DNA: TGCAGCGTTGGTTCGGCGGTGACAAACATTCAGTACTTC.

This rearrangement joins TRBV7-7 to TRBJ2-5; 13 bases align to TRBD2. V shed 5 bases, J shed 5 bases, and the junction held 8 bases outside the gene matches. The germline V gene has CDR1 SSHAT and CDR2 FNYEAQ (reference sequence). CDR3 length: 16 residues. The CDR3 is CASSPWTSGGGETQYF. CDR3 sequence (DNA): TGTGCCAGCAGCCCTTGGACTAGCGGGGGCGGCGAGACCCAGTACTTC.

V gene TRBV5-1 combines with J gene TRBJ2-3; 10 bases are a match to TRBD2. Trimming cost V 0 bases and J 5 bases; bases outside gene matches: 9. Germline V gene sequence: CDR1 SGHRS, CDR2 YFSETQ. This CDR3 is 17 amino acids long. For the CDR3, the DNA is TGCGCCAGCAGCTTGGACTTAGCGGGGGGAATGCAAGATACGCAGTATTTT. Its translation is CASSLDLAGGMQDTQYF.

This chain joins TRBV11-2 and TRBJ1-2; tentative D call: TRBD1 (5 bases). Trimming shortened V by 1 base and J by 10 bases, and 10 bases separated the two germline ends. This CDR3 has 12 amino acids. The germline CDR1 and CDR2 sequences are SGHAT and FQNNGV. CDR3 sequence reads: CASSLAETAYTF. In DNA, the CDR3 is TGTGCCAGCAGCTTAGCGGAGACAGCCTACACCTTC.

The V call is TRBV2, the J call TRBJ1-5, with 7 bases matching TRBD1. Germline V gene sequence: CDR1 SNHLY, CDR2 FYNNEI. The CDR3 spans 15 residues. J lost 1 base, V lost 5 bases, and 5 bases had no gene match. CDR3 region: CASSPTGLSNQPQHF. CDR3 in DNA: TGTGCCAGCAGTCCGACAGGGCTGAGCAATCAGCCCCAGCATTTT.

The chain joins TRBV19 to TRBJ1-1; 7 nucleotides match TRBD1. The V and J ends lost 8 bases and 8 bases, in that order; junction bases with no gene match: 8. The CDR3 length is 12 residues. CDR1 LNHDA and CDR2 SQIVND come from the germline V gene (reference sequence). Written as DNA, the CDR3 is TGTGCCAGTGACCAGACAGGGAGAGAAGCTTTCTTT. This gives the protein CASDQTGREAFF.

The J gene is TRBJ2-3, the V gene TRBV19, with D perhaps TRBD2 (6 bases). Trimming took off 4 bases at V and 0 bases at J, with 14 bases between the two ends. The CDR3 spans 16 residues. Germline values: CDR1 LNHDA, CDR2 SQIVND (reference sequence). This CDR3 reads CASSTNRLVSTDTQYF. DNA of the CDR3: TGTGCCAGTAGTACGAACCGACTAGTTAGCACAGATACGCAGTATTTT.

The rearrangement joins TRBV19 to TRBJ2-5; 8 bases map to TRBD2. CDR1 and CDR2 from the germline V gene are LNHDA and SQIVND (reference sequence). This CDR3 is built from 15 residues. The ends lost 4 bases at V and 0 bases at J; junction bases unmatched: 4. CDR3 in amino acids: CASSTRGGNQETQYF. Written as DNA, the CDR3 is TGTGCCAGTAGTACCCGCGGGGGGAACCAAGAGACCCAGTACTTC.

CDR3 nucleotide sequence: TGTGCCTGGAGAACGCGGGAGAAAGCGAACACCGGGGAGCTGTTTTTT. Its protein is CAWRTREKANTGELFF. V and J are TRBV30 and TRBJ2-2; 7 bases are a match to TRBD2. Germline CDR1 reads GTSNPN; CDR2 reads SVGIG (reference sequence). Losses at the gene ends were 3 bases for V and 0 bases for J; bases not matched to a gene: 7. The CDR3 loop spans 16 amino acids.

CDR3 residues: CASSLATGRDEQYF. CDR3 DNA sequence: TGTGCCAGCAGCTTGGCCACGGGGCGCGACGAGCAGTACTTC. The V gene is TRBV5-4, the J gene TRBJ2-7; D might be TRBD1 or TRBD2, each matching 5 bases. Trimming removed 0 bases from V and 5 bases from J, with 12 bases in between. Germline V lookup: CDR1 SGHNT, CDR2 YYREEE (reference sequence). The CDR3 length is 14 residues.

This clone was picked up a small number of times. This chain uses TRBV7-9 with TRBJ2-1; tentatively, D is TRBD2 (6 bases). Trimming shortened V by 5 bases and J by 5 bases, and 16 bases separated the two germline ends. CDR3 length: 15 residues. The germline V gene encodes CDR1 SEHNR and CDR2 FQNEAQ (reference sequence). Written as DNA, the CDR3 is TGTGCCAGCAGCCCGGACGGAGGGAGAAACAATGAGCAGTTCTTC. Translation: CASSPDGGRNNEQFF.

CDR3 region: CASSTREGGEQFF. In DNA form, the CDR3 reads TGTGCCAGCAGCACGAGAGAAGGGGGTGAGCAGTTCTTC. The J gene is TRBJ2-1, the V gene TRBV6-9; the D gene is possibly TRBD1 (6 bases). The CDR3 contains 13 residues. From germline, CDR1 is MNHGY and CDR2 SVAAGI. The V and J ends lost 6 bases and 9 bases respectively, with 15 bases between them.

The chain links TRBV28 to TRBJ2-7; D is possibly TRBD1 (6 bases). Germline V gene data show CDR1 as MDHEN and CDR2 as SYDVKM. This CDR3 region has 10 residues. The germline V and J ends were trimmed by 5 bases and 13 bases, with 12 bases remaining between them. The CDR3 loop is CASSRGTFYF. The CDR3 coding sequence is TGTGCCAGCAGTCGTGGGACATTTTACTTC.

This clone was detected once. The gene calls are TRBV29-1 and TRBJ1-1; D remains ambiguous. Germline lookup yields CDR1 SQVTM and CDR2 ANQGSEA. Trimming stripped 8 bases from V and 2 bases from J, with 6 bases between. The CDR3 is made up of 10 amino acids. CDR3 in amino acids: CSPSNTEAFF. In nucleotides, the CDR3 is TGCAGCCCCTCAAACACTGAAGCTTTCTTT.

The chain is built from TRBV10-3 and TRBJ1-3, with D possibly being TRBD1 (6 bases). CDR3 length: 12 residues. V was clipped by 10 bases and J by 0 bases, with 7 bases between them. In germline, CDR1 is ENHRY, CDR2 SYGVKD. CDR3 sequence: CATTGSGNTIYF. For the CDR3, the DNA is TGTGCCACGACAGGCTCTGGAAACACCATATATTTT.

About this clone itself: This sequence may be a read error, since a much larger clone differs from it by one base. CDR3 nucleotides: TGCGCCGGCAGCCAAGAGGCGGTAGCGGGAGGGATATCCTACGAGCAGTACTTC. It translates to CAGSQEAVAGGISYEQYF. The chain recombines TRBV4-3 with TRBJ2-7; 11 bases are a match to TRBD2. The CDR3 contains 18 residues. The germline V gene has CDR1 LGHNA and CDR2 YSLEER.

This clone was seen a handful of times. V gene TRBV10-2 combines with J gene TRBJ1-1, with 9 bases that match TRBD1. The V and J ends lost 7 bases and 6 bases, in that order; junction bases with no gene match: 3. The CDR3 runs 12 residues. From germline, CDR1 is WSHSY and CDR2 SAAADI. The CDR3 DNA reads as TGCGCCAGCACAGGACAGGGGTCTGAAGCTTTCTTT. Translated, it gives CASTGQGSEAFF.

The V gene is TRBV12-5, the J gene TRBJ2-7; TRBD1 is a possible D gene (5 bases). The ends were cut back, 0 bases at V and 6 bases at J, with 21 bases in the middle. CDR3 length: 17 amino acids. Germline V gene sequence: CDR1 LGHNT, CDR2 FRNRAP. CDR3 coding DNA: TGTGCTAGTGGTTTGGTGGGGTCGACAGAGTGGGTAACCGAGCAGTACGTC. This codes for CASGLVGSTEWVTEQYV.

CDR3 sequence reads: CASSGIQGYEQYV. CDR3 DNA: TGTGCCAGCAGTGGTATTCAGGGATACGAGCAGTACGTC. V usage is TRBV6-5 and J usage is TRBJ2-7; tentatively, D is TRBD1 (5 bases). Germline CDR1 reads MNHEY; CDR2 reads SVGAGI. CDR3 length equals 13 residues. Trimming took 5 bases from V and 4 from J, leaving 12 bases between them.

In this sample, this clone turned up a few times. This chain links TRBV28 with TRBJ1-1, with TRBD1 identical over 7 bases. Germline V gene data show CDR1 as MDHEN and CDR2 as SYDVKM. CDR3 length: 15 amino acids. The V and J ends lost 5 bases and 4 bases, in that order; junction bases with no gene match: 10. CDR3 loop: CASSPLPGGTTEAFF. The CDR3 nucleotides read TGTGCCAGCAGTCCCCTCCCAGGGGGGACCACTGAAGCTTTCTTT.

The gene calls are TRBV9 and TRBJ2-3; D remains ambiguous. Germline CDR1 reads SGDLS; CDR2 reads YYNGEE. There are 15 residues in the CDR3. The V gene lost 3 bases and the J gene lost 0 bases, with 11 bases spanning the gap. DNA for the CDR3: TGTGCCAGCAGCGCCCCACATCATAGCACAGATACGCAGTATTTT. Residues: CASSAPHHSTDTQYF.

This chain uses TRBV28 with TRBJ1-2; TRBD1 aligns across 10 bases. The CDR3 is 15 amino acids. V gave up 5 bases and J gave up 4 bases; unmatched junction bases: 7. Germline assignment: CDR1 MDHEN and CDR2 SYDVKM. CDR3 protein: CASSHDRGRIYGYTF. The CDR3 DNA reads TGTGCCAGCAGTCACGACAGGGGGCGAATCTATGGCTACACCTTC.

The gene calls are TRBV7-2 and TRBJ2-7; TRBD2 is a possible D gene (7 bases). V dropped 2 bases and J dropped 4 bases, with 21 bases sitting between them. CDR1 and CDR2 from the germline V gene are SGHTA and FQGNSA. The CDR3 loop spans 17 amino acids. CDR3 sequence (DNA): TGTGCCAGCAGCTTATCGGGGGGAGGGCAGGGGATATACGAGCAGTACTTC. Translating it yields CASSLSGGGQGIYEQYF. Filled out from reference TRBV7-2 and TRBJ2-7, the complete variable domain reads GAGVSQSPSNKVTEKGKDVELRCDPISGHTALYWYRQSLGQGLEFLIYFQGNSAPDKSGLPSDRFSAERTGGSVSTLTIQRTQQEDSAVYLCASSLSGGGQGIYEQYFGPGTRLTVT.

This clone qualifies as medium-sized. The chain couples TRBV29-1 to TRBJ2-1; the D gene is possibly TRBD1 (6 bases). Trimming left V 3 bases short and J 5 bases short, with 11 bases between. The CDR3 spans 13 residues. Germline CDR1 SQVTM, CDR2 ANQGSEA. Here the CDR3 reads CSVEWDNNNEQFF. CDR3 DNA sequence: TGCAGCGTTGAGTGGGACAACAACAATGAGCAGTTCTTC.